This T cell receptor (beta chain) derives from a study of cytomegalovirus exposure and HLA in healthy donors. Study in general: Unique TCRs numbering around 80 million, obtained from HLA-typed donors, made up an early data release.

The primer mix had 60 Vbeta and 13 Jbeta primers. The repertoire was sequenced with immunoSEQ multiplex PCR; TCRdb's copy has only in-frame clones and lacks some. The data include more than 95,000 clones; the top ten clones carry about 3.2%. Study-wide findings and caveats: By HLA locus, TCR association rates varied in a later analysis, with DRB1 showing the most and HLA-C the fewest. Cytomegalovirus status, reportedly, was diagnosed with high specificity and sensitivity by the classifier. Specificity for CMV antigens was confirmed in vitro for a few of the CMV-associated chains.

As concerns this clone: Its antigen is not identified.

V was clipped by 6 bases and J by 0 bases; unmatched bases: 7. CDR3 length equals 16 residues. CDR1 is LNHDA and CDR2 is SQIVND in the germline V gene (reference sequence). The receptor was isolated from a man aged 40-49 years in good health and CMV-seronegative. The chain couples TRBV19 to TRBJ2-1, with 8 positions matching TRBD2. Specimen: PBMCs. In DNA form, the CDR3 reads TGTGCCAGTAGGCACTCCGGGACTAGCTCCTACAATGAGCAGTTCTTC. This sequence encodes CASRHSGTSSYNEQFF. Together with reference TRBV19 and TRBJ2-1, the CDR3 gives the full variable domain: DGGITQSPKYLFRKEGQNVTLSCEQNLNHDAMYWYRQDPGQGLRLIYYSQIVNDFQKGDIAEGYSVSREKKESFPLTVTSAQKNPTAFYLCASRHSGTSSYNEQFFGPGTRLTVL.